The present entry profiles one TCR beta chain with its context. Its antigen is currently unknown. CDR3 size: 16 residues. Trimming took 5 bases from V and 2 from J, leaving 18 bases between them. The germline V gene encodes CDR1 MGHDK and CDR2 SYGVNS. The TCRbeta library incorporated unique molecular identifiers. TCRdb re-derived calls from the PCR reads in MiXCR, one entry per CDR3 protein. This sample has more than 200,000 distinct CDR3 sequences, with roughly 15% found just once. This sample is part of a study of T-cell reconstitution after alpha-beta-depleted transplantation in children. Study-level points and caveats: Reportedly, roughly two months post-transplant, alpha-beta T cells arose from several hundred expanded graft clones. Some patients showed high day-60 TCRbeta diversity, which derived from surviving recipient T cells and thymic progenitors. Diversity and T-cell counts at one year after transplant derived mostly from new T cells.

This clonotype was sampled from a male patient aged 2-15 years who had a stem cell transplant for acute lymphoblastic leukemia, so the T cells may come from the graft donor. The chain carries TRBV25-1 and TRBJ2-5; D gene uncertain. Specimen: PBMCs, mostly from graft donor cells, collected 360 days after TCRalphabeta/CD19-depleted stem cell transplant. For the CDR3, the DNA is TGTGCCAGCAGTAGAAACCCAGGAGTCCTGCAAGAGACCCAGTACTTC. It yields the protein CASSRNPGVLQETQYF.